This TCR beta chain emerged from a study of T cell responses to AZD1222 COVID-19 vaccine. The CDR3 runs to 14 residues. CDR1 is SGHTA and CDR2 is FQGNSA in the germline V gene. With 2 bases removed from V and 7 bases from J, the gap between germline ends came to 12 bases. The table came from immunoSEQ multiplex PCR; TCRdb's copy has only in-frame clones and leaves some out. Found here are some 160,000 clones, roughly 93% of them singletons; the top ten hold roughly 0.9%. This sequence was found in an adult in good health. The sample in question was peripheral blood, obtained on day 0 of AZD1222 vaccination. The rearrangement joins TRBV7-2 to TRBJ1-5; no clear D gene. CDR3 DNA: TGTGCCAGCAGCTTATCGGTGGGGAACCAGCCCCAGCATTTT. Its protein product is CASSLSVGNQPQHF.